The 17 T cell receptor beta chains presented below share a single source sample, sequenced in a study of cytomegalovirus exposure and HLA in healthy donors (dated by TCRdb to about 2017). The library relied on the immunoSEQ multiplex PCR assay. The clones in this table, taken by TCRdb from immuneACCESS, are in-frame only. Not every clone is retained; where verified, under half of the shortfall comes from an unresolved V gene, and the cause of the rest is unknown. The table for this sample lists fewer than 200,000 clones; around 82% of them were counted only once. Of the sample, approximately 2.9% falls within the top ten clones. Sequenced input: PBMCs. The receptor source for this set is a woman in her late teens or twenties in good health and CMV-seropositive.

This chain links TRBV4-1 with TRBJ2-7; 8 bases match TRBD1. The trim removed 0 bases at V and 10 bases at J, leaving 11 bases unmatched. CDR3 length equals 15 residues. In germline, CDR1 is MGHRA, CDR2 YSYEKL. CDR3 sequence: CASSQDDRGPPGQYF. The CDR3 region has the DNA TGCGCCAGCAGCCAAGATGACAGGGGTCCACCCGGCCAGTACTTC.

The CDR3 DNA follows: TGCGCCAGCAGCCACCGGACAGGGGGGGACTATGGCTACACCTTC. As protein: CASSHRTGGDYGYTF. The chain has TRBV4-3 and TRBJ1-2, with 10 bases that match TRBD1. The V gene's germline CDR1 is LGHNA and CDR2 YSLEER. Germline trimming cut 3 bases from V and 3 bases from J; bases unmatched to any gene: 4. The CDR3 is 15 amino acids.

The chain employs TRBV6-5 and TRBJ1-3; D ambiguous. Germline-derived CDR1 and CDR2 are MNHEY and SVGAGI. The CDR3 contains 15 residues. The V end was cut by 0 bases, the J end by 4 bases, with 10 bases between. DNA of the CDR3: TGTGCCAGCAGTTACTCGAGCAGGTCCGGAAACACCATATATTTT. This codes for CASSYSSRSGNTIYF.

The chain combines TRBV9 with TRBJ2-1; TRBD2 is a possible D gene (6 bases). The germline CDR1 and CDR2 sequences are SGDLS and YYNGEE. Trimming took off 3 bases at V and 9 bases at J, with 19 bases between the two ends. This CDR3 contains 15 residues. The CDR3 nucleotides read TGTGCCAGCAGCGGCCGGGACTCTCCACAGAGTGAGCAGTTCTTC. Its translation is CASSGRDSPQSEQFF.

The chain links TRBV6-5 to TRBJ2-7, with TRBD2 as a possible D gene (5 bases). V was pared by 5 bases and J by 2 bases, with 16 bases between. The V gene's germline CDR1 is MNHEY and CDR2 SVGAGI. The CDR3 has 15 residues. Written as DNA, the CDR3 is TGTGCCAGCAGTGGACTGATAGCTACACCCTACGAGCAGTACTTC. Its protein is CASSGLIATPYEQYF.

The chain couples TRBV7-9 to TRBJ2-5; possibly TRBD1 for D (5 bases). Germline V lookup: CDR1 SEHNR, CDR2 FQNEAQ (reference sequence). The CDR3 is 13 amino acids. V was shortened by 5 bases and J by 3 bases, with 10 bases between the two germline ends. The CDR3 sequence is CASSLKGEETQYF. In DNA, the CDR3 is TGTGCCAGCAGCCTGAAAGGGGAAGAGACCCAGTACTTC.

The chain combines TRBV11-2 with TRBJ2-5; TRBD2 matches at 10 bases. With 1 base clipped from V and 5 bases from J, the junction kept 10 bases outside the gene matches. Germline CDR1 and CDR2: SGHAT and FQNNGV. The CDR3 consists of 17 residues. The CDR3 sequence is CASSLATSSGGWETQYF. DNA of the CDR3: TGTGCCAGCAGCTTAGCGACGTCTAGCGGGGGTTGGGAGACCCAGTACTTC.

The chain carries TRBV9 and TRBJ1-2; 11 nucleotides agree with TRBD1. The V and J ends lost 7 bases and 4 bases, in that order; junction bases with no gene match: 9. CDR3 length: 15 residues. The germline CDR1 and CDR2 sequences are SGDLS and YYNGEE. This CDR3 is CASGLGTGGIYGYTF. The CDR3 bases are TGTGCCAGCGGTCTAGGGACAGGGGGTATCTATGGCTACACCTTC.

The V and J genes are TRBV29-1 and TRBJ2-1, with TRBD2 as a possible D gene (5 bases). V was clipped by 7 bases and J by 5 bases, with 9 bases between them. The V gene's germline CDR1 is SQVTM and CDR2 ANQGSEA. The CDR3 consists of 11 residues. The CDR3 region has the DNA TGCAGCGCGGGGTTTCACAATGAGCAGTTCTTC. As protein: CSAGFHNEQFF.

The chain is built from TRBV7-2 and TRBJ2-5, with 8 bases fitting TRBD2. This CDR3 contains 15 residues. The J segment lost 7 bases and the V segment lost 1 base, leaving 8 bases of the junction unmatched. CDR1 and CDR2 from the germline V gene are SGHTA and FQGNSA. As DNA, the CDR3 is TGTGCCAGCAGCTTAGTACGGCGGGGGGCGGTGACCCAGTACTTC. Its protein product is CASSLVRRGAVTQYF.

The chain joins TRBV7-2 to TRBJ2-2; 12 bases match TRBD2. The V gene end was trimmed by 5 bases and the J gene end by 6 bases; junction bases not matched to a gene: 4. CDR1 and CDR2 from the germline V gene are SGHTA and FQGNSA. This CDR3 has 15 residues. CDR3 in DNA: TGTGCCAGCAGCAAGACTAGCGGGGGATCCGGGGAGCTGTTTTTT. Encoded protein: CASSKTSGGSGELFF.

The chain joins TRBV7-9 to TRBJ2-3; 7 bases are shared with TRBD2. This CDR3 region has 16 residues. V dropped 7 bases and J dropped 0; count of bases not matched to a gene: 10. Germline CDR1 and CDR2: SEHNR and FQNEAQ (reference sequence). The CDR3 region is CASKQLAGLSTDTQYF. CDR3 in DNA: TGTGCCAGCAAACAATTGGCGGGACTAAGCACAGATACGCAGTATTTT.

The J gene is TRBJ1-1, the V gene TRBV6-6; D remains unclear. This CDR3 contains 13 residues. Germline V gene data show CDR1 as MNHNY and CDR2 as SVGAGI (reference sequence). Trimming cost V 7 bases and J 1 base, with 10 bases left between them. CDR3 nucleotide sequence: TGTGCCAGCACCGAGCTAAAGAACACTGAAGCTTTCTTT. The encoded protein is CASTELKNTEAFF.

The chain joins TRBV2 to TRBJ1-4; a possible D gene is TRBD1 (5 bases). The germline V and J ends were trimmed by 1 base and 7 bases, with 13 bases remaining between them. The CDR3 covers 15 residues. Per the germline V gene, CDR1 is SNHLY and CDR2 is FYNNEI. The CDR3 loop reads CASSEVRGSVEKLFF. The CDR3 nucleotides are TGTGCCAGCAGTGAAGTTCGGGGGAGCGTTGAAAAACTGTTTTTT.

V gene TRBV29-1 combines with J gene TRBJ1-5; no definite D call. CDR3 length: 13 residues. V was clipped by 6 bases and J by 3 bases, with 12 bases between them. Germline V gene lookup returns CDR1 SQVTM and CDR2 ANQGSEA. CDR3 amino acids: CSVRGTPNQPQHF. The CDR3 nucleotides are TGCAGCGTCCGAGGTACACCCAATCAGCCCCAGCATTTT.

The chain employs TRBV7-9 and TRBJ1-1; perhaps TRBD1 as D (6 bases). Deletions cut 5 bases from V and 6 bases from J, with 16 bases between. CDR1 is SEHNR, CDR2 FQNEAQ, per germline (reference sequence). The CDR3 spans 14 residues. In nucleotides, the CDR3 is TGTGCCAGCAGCACCACCAGGGGTGACCCTGAAGCTTTCTTT. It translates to CASSTTRGDPEAFF.

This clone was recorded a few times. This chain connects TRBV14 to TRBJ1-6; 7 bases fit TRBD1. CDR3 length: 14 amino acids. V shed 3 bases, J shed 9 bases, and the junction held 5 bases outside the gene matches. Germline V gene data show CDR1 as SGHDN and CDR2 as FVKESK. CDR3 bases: TGTGCCAGCAGCCATCAGGGGGTTTCTTCACCCCTCCACTTT. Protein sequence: CASSHQGVSSPLHF.